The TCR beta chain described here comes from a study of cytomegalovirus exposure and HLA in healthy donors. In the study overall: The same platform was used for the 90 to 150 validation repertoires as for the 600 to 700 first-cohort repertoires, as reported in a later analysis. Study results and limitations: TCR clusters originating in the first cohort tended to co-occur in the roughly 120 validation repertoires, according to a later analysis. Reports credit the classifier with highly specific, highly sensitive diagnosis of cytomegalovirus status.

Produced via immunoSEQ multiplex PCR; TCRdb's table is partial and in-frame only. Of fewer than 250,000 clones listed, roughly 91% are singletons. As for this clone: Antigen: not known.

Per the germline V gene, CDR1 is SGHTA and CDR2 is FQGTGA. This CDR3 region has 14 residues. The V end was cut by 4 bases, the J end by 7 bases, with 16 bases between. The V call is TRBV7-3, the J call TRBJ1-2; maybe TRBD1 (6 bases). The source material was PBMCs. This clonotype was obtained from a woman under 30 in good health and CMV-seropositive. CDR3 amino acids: CASSSQGGAVGYTF. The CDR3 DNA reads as TGTGCCAGCAGCTCCCAAGGGGGGGCGGTTGGCTACACCTTC. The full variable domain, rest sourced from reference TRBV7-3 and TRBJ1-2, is GAGVSQTPSNKVTEKGKYVELRCDPISGHTALYWYRQSLGQGPEFLIYFQGTGAADDSGLPNDRFFAVRPEGSVSTLKIQRTERGDSAVYLCASSSQGGAVGYTFGSGTRLTVV.